This note documents a single T cell receptor (beta chain) sequence. Antigen specificity is unknown. Per the germline V gene, CDR1 is SGHTA and CDR2 is FQGTGA. Between the trimmed V and J ends, which lost 5 bases and 0 bases, there was a span of 14 bases. This CDR3 region has 17 residues. The data were taken from a study of lymphopenia after photon versus proton radiotherapy. Study results and limitations: Larger post-nadir TCR diversity loss correlated inversely with survival in deceased patients.

Libraries were prepared by immunoSEQ multiplex PCR; TCRdb keeps only in-frame clonotypes and omits some of them. The table has about 29,000 clones, about 87% seen once. This TCR derives from a woman aged 60-75 years with cholangiocarcinoma. Some clones in this sample may be carry-over from other donors' samples. The V call is TRBV7-3, the J call TRBJ1-6; D not certain. The input for sequencing was peripheral blood, taken from a patient treated with proton-based radiotherapy. This CDR3 reads CASSRQPTSSYNSPLHF. The CDR3 region has the DNA TGTGCCAGCAGCCGCCAACCGACGAGCTCCTATAATTCACCCCTCCACTTT.